This is a list of T cell receptor beta chains from one sample in a study of blood T cell repertoires in COVID-19. Sequenced by immunoSEQ multiplex PCR; TCRdb stores in-frame clones only, minus some. The data contain about 150,000 clones, approximately 79% of them singletons. The sequenced material came from PBMCs or T cells enriched from blood (not recorded which). All receptors derive from a man between 45 and 60 years old who had recovered from COVID-19. CDR3s include the opening cysteine and the closing phenylalanine or tryptophan. Fields, in order: D gene, J gene, V gene, clone size, CDR3 protein, CDR3 DNA. The D gene is left open where the match is weak. Clone size is given for some rows only: seen once, a few or many times, or a class if the clone is expanded.

>TRBD1|TRBJ1-2|TRBV6-5|.
CASRAGTEQYGYTF
TGTGCCAGCAGAGCCGGGACAGAACAATATGGCTACACCTTC
>.|TRBJ2-7|TRBV18|.
CASSLSDYEQYF
TGTGCCAGCTCACTCTCAGACTACGAGCAGTACTTC
>TRBD2|TRBJ2-7|TRBV5-6|.
CASSFRTSGGALAYEQYF
TGTGCCAGCAGCTTTAGGACTAGCGGGGGGGCCCTGGCCTACGAGCAGTACTTC
>.|TRBJ1-4|TRBV3-1/TRBV3-2|.
CASSQDTGQLWEKLFF
TGTGCCAGCAGCCAAGATACTGGTCAACTTTGGGAAAAACTGTTTTTT
>.|TRBJ2-7|TRBV5-1|.
CASSLDPWGAYEQYF
TGCGCCAGCAGCTTGGATCCTTGGGGCGCCTACGAGCAGTACTTC
>.|TRBJ2-7|TRBV5-1|.
CASSVQGDTVYEQYF
TGCGCCAGCAGCGTACAGGGAGATACGGTTTACGAGCAGTACTTC
>.|TRBJ1-4|TRBV7-6|.
CASSRSDATNEKLFF
TGTGCCAGCAGCCGTTCAGATGCAACTAATGAAAAACTGTTTTTT
>TRBD1|TRBJ1-1|TRBV6-5|.
CASSYLSQGMNTEAFF
TGTGCCAGCAGTTACCTGTCACAGGGGATGAACACTGAAGCTTTCTTT
>TRBD1|TRBJ2-1|TRBV19|few
CASRTTGDGEQFF
TGTGCCAGTAGGACGACAGGGGATGGTGAGCAGTTCTTC
>TRBD1|TRBJ1-1|TRBV5-1|.
CASSLGTGPTEAFF
TGCGCCAGCAGCTTGGGGACAGGGCCTACTGAAGCTTTCTTT
>.|TRBJ2-7|TRBV30|.
CAWSTRGSGRQYF
TGTGCCTGGAGCACAAGGGGGTCAGGTCGACAGTACTTC
>.|TRBJ2-7|TRBV27|once
CASRREGNRDNEQYF
TGTGCCAGCAGGCGCGAAGGTAACAGGGACAACGAGCAGTACTTC
>.|TRBJ1-1|TRBV4-1|.
CASSQFGQKNTEAFF
TGCGCCAGCAGCCAATTTGGACAGAAGAACACTGAAGCTTTCTTT
>TRBD1|TRBJ1-5|TRBV28|.
CASSPRDSRNQPQHF
TGTGCCAGCAGTCCCAGGGACAGCCGAAATCAGCCCCAGCATTTT
>TRBD1|TRBJ1-2|TRBV7-6|.
CASSFTGGLAGYTF
TGTGCCAGCAGCTTCACAGGGGGCCTAGCTGGCTACACCTTC
>.|TRBJ1-6|TRBV5-6|.
CASSIGQTISPLHF
TGTGCCAGCAGCATCGGACAGACAATTTCACCCCTCCACTTT
>.|TRBJ2-4|TRBV21-1|.
CASINLRTAAKNIQYF
TGTGCCAGCATCAACCTGAGGACTGCAGCCAAAAACATTCAGTACTTC
>.|TRBJ2-1|TRBV19|once
CASSPPGGASYNEQFF
TGTGCCAGTAGTCCTCCTGGCGGGGCGTCCTACAATGAGCAGTTCTTC
>TRBD2|TRBJ2-1|TRBV2|.
CASSETSGVRNEQFF
TGTGCCAGCAGTGAGACTAGCGGGGTGAGAAATGAGCAGTTCTTC
>TRBD1|TRBJ1-2|TRBV7-9|.
CASSFWTGRLNYGYTF
TGTGCCAGCAGCTTTTGGACAGGGAGGTTAAACTATGGCTACACCTTC
>.|TRBJ1-2|TRBV29-1|.
CSVVTGRDYGYTF
TGCAGCGTTGTAACAGGAAGGGACTATGGCTACACCTTC
>TRBD2|TRBJ2-1|TRBV7-9|once
CASSRGLAGDNEQFF
TGTGCCAGCAGCCGAGGACTAGCGGGGGACAATGAGCAGTTCTTC
>TRBD2|TRBJ2-7|TRBV6-5|.
CASSPAGGATYEQYF
TGTGCCAGCAGCCCGGCCGGGGGGGCCACCTACGAGCAGTACTTC
>.|TRBJ1-6|TRBV5-6|.
CASSLATGTYNSPLHF
TGTGCCAGCAGCTTGGCGACGGGTACCTATAATTCACCCCTCCACTTT
>TRBD1|TRBJ2-7|TRBV6-1|.
CASSERTGGYEQYF
TGTGCCAGCAGTGAACGGACAGGGGGTTACGAGCAGTACTTC
>.|TRBJ1-1|TRBV11-2|.
CASSLAGANTEAFF
TGTGCCAGCAGCTTAGCAGGGGCTAACACTGAAGCTTTCTTT
>.|TRBJ2-3|TRBV5-4|.
CASSLWLAPDTQYF
TGTGCCAGCAGCTTGTGGCTAGCTCCAGATACGCAGTATTTT
>.|TRBJ1-2|TRBV11-3|.
CASSLGSAGDYGYTF
TGTGCCAGCAGCTTAGGGTCTGCGGGGGACTATGGCTACACCTTC
>TRBD1|TRBJ2-7|TRBV4-3|.
CASSQGVLRTGAYEQYF
TGCGCCAGCAGCCAAGGGGTCCTCAGGACAGGAGCCTACGAGCAGTACTTC
>TRBD2|TRBJ2-1|TRBV6-4|.
CASSDSSGGANEQFF
TGTGCCAGCAGTGACTCTAGCGGGGGGGCCAATGAGCAGTTCTTC
>.|TRBJ1-5|TRBV5-5|.
CASASSQGNQPQHF
TGTGCCAGCGCGTCGTCACAGGGAAATCAGCCCCAGCATTTT
>.|TRBJ1-1|TRBV29-1|.
CSVEERLAAFF
TGCAGCGTTGAAGAAAGACTAGCAGCTTTCTTT
>.|TRBJ2-2|TRBV5-6|.
CASSLRDSGPGELFF
TGTGCCAGCAGCTTGAGGGACTCGGGGCCCGGGGAGCTGTTTTTT
>TRBD1|TRBJ2-7|TRBV27|.
CASSVGQGYEQYF
TGTGCCAGCAGTGTTGGACAGGGCTACGAGCAGTACTTC